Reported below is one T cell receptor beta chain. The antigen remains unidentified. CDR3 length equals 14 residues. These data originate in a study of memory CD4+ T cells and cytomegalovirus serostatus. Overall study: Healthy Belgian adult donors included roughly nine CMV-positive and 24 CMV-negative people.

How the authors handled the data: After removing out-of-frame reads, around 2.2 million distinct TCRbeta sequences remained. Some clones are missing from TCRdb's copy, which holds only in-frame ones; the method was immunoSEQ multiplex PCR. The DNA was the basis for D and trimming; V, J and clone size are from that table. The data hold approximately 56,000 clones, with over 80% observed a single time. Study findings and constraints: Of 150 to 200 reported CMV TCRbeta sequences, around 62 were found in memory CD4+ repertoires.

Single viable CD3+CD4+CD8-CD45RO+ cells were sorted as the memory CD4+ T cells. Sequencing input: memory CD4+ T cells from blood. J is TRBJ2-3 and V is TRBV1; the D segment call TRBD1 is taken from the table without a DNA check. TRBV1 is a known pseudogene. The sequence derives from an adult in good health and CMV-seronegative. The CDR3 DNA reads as TGCACCAGCGCCCGTTTCTGGACAGGGGATACGCAGTATTTT. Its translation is CTSARFWTGDTQYF.